These 20 T cell receptor beta chains originate from one sample sequenced in a study of T cell responses to AZD1222 COVID-19 vaccine. The table came from immunoSEQ multiplex PCR; TCRdb's copy has only in-frame clones and leaves some out. The data contain more than 95,000 clones, more than 75% of them singletons. The sample was peripheral blood, taken on day 0 of AZD1222 vaccination. All receptors come from an adult in good health.

This clone was seen only once. This sequence joins TRBV5-1 and TRBJ1-4; D gene ambiguous. Germline V gene lookup returns CDR1 SGHRS and CDR2 YFSETQ. This CDR3 is built from 16 residues. Trimming stripped 0 bases from V and 5 bases from J, with 14 bases between. The CDR3: CASSLGVPEGNEKLFF. CDR3 in DNA: TGCGCCAGCAGCTTGGGGGTCCCAGAGGGAAATGAAAAACTGTTTTTT.

The chain uses TRBV2 and TRBJ2-3, with a possible D match to TRBD2 (6 bases). Trimming left V 4 bases short and J 0 bases short, with 11 bases between. Germline CDR1 is SNHLY and CDR2 is FYNNEI. CDR3 length: 15 amino acids. The CDR3 region has the DNA TGTGCCAGCAGTGTAGCGGCTACTAGCACAGATACGCAGTATTTT. Encoded protein: CASSVAATSTDTQYF.

The chain recombines TRBV29-1 with TRBJ2-7; D unresolved. Germline V gene sequence: CDR1 SQVTM, CDR2 ANQGSEA. This CDR3 spans 12 amino acids. V dropped 6 bases and J dropped 0 bases, with 9 bases sitting between them. CDR3: CSVLSNSYEQYF. CDR3 DNA sequence: TGCAGCGTCCTATCAAACTCCTACGAGCAGTACTTC.

The V call is TRBV2, the J call TRBJ2-1; no definite D call. CDR3 length equals 13 residues. The V gene's germline CDR1 is SNHLY and CDR2 FYNNEI. Between the trimmed V and J ends, which lost 1 base and 6 bases, there was a span of 7 bases. DNA for the CDR3: TGTGCCAGCAGTGAAGGTGGTTTCAATGAGCAGTTCTTC. Protein sequence: CASSEGGFNEQFF.

The CDR3 nucleotides are TGTGCCAGCACGGGGCCCAATCAGCCCCAGCATTTT. It yields the protein CASTGPNQPQHF. This sequence joins TRBV28 and TRBJ1-5; weak D call: TRBD1 (5 bases). In germline, CDR1 is MDHEN, CDR2 SYDVKM. CDR3 size: 12 residues. V was pared by 7 bases and J by 3 bases, with 7 bases between.

V is TRBV19 and J is TRBJ2-7, with 7 bases matching TRBD1. J was trimmed by 7 bases and V by 4 bases; bases with no gene match: 10. The CDR3 is 14 residues long. The germline gives CDR1 LNHDA, CDR2 SQIVND (reference sequence). The CDR3 sequence is CASSRDSTRGEQYF. In DNA, the CDR3 is TGTGCCAGTAGTAGGGACAGCACGAGGGGGGAGCAGTACTTC.

The rearrangement uses TRBV28 and TRBJ2-5, with D possibly matching TRBD1 (7 bases). The CDR3 runs to 14 residues. Trimming left V 3 bases short and J 2 bases short, with 10 bases between. Looked up from germline, CDR1 is MDHEN and CDR2 is SYDVKM. The chain's CDR3 is CASSFAGGQETQYF. As DNA, the CDR3 is TGTGCCAGCAGTTTTGCAGGGGGGCAAGAGACCCAGTACTTC.

The chain carries TRBV7-2 and TRBJ2-3; D gene uncertain. The germline V gene encodes CDR1 SGHTA and CDR2 FQGNSA. The CDR3 runs to 12 residues. V lost 6 bases and J 2 bases, leaving 6 bases between the germline ends. CDR3 amino acids: CASSRNTDTQYF. The CDR3 DNA follows: TGTGCCAGCAGTCGTAACACAGATACGCAGTATTTT.

The rearrangement uses TRBV24-1 and TRBJ2-2; TRBD2 matches at 7 bases. Losses at the gene ends were 4 bases for V and 4 bases for J; bases not matched to a gene: 5. CDR1 is KGHDR, CDR2 SFDVKD, per germline. The CDR3 has 15 amino acids. The CDR3 loop is CATSDRTRTTGELFF. The DNA of the CDR3 is TGTGCCACCAGTGACCGGACTAGGACCACCGGGGAGCTGTTTTTT.

The CDR3 loop is CASSELPGGLNTGELFF. CDR3 nucleotides: TGTGCCAGCAGCGAACTCCCGGGAGGTCTGAACACCGGGGAGCTGTTTTTT. The genes are TRBV7-8 and TRBJ2-2; TRBD2 aligns across 7 bases. V was clipped by 5 bases and J by 1 base; unmatched bases: 10. This CDR3 spans 17 amino acids. Germline V gives CDR1 SGHVS, CDR2 FQNEAQ.

The rearrangement links TRBV24-1 to TRBJ2-5; TRBD1 is a possible D gene (8 bases). Germline V gene sequence: CDR1 KGHDR, CDR2 SFDVKD. V was cut by 1 base and J by 5 bases, with 10 bases left in between. This CDR3 has 14 amino acids. The CDR3 region is CATSDLQGGETQYF. CDR3 nucleotide sequence: TGTGCCACCAGTGATTTACAGGGGGGGGAGACCCAGTACTTC.

V is TRBV4-1 and J is TRBJ2-3; D is uncertain. CDR1 MGHRA and CDR2 YSYEKL come from the germline V gene. Trimming took 1 base from V and 4 from J, leaving 9 bases between them. The CDR3 spans 14 residues. The CDR3 coding sequence is TGCGCCAGCAGCCAAGGGAATCAAGCAGATACGCAGTATTTT. The encoded protein is CASSQGNQADTQYF.

The genes are TRBV7-3 and TRBJ2-3; unclear D gene. The germline V gene has CDR1 SGHTA and CDR2 FQGTGA. This CDR3 is built from 14 residues. V dropped 8 bases and J dropped 0 bases, with 12 bases sitting between them. CDR3 nucleotides: TGTGCCAGCGCTGCGGCAGATAGCACAGATACGCAGTATTTT. This codes for CASAAADSTDTQYF.

V is TRBV5-5 and J is TRBJ2-3; D unclear. The germline gives CDR1 SGHKS, CDR2 YYEKEE (reference sequence). CDR3 length: 14 amino acids. Deletions cut 0 bases from V and 6 bases from J, with 11 bases between. The CDR3 sequence is CASSLEVRPDTQYF. The CDR3 DNA reads as TGTGCCAGCAGCTTGGAGGTTCGGCCGGATACGCAGTATTTT.

Worth noting for this clone: The same CDR3 can be traced to other DNA sequences in this sample. The chain is built from TRBV5-1 and TRBJ2-2; 7 nucleotides align to TRBD2. The CDR3 extends over 12 amino acids. Germline assignment: CDR1 SGHRS and CDR2 YFSETQ. The V and J ends lost 10 bases and 3 bases, in that order; junction bases with no gene match: 3. The CDR3 coding sequence is TGCGCCTCCCGGGGGGACACCGGGGAGCTGTTTTTT. Translating it yields CASRGDTGELFF.

V is TRBV6-5 and J is TRBJ1-6; 9 bases map to TRBD1. Germline loops: CDR1 MNHEY, CDR2 SVGAGI. V gave up 4 bases and J gave up 10 bases; unmatched junction bases: 8. CDR3 size: 15 residues. The CDR3 is CASSSRDRDFSPLHF. DNA for the CDR3: TGTGCCAGCAGTTCGCGGGACAGGGATTTCTCACCCCTCCACTTT.

This chain's CDR3 is CASSAGENQPQHF. As DNA, the CDR3 is TGTGCCAGCAGCGCAGGGGAAAATCAGCCCCAGCATTTT. The chain couples TRBV2 to TRBJ1-5; maybe TRBD1 (6 bases). In germline, CDR1 is SNHLY, CDR2 FYNNEI. CDR3 length: 13 amino acids. V lost 6 bases, J lost 4 bases, and 10 bases lay in between.

The chain combines TRBV19 with TRBJ1-2; D remains unclear. Trimming took off 7 bases at V and 1 base at J, with 4 bases between the two ends. CDR3 length: 11 residues. Germline CDR1 is LNHDA and CDR2 is SQIVND (reference sequence). The CDR3 DNA follows: TGTGCCAGTAACTTTAACTATGGCTACACCTTC. This sequence encodes CASNFNYGYTF.

This chain joins TRBV28 and TRBJ2-5, with D unclear. This CDR3 is built from 15 residues. V lost 5 bases to trimming and J lost 5 bases, with 18 bases between them. Germline CDR1 is MDHEN and CDR2 is SYDVKM. CDR3 loop: CASSPPPRAFETQYF. DNA for the CDR3: TGTGCCAGCAGTCCTCCTCCTAGGGCCTTCGAGACCCAGTACTTC. The complete variable domain, with remaining parts taken from reference TRBV28 and TRBJ2-5, reads DVKVTQSSRYLVKRTGEKVFLECVQDMDHENMFWYRQDPGLGLRLIYFSYDVKMKEKGDIPEGYSVSREKKERFSLILESASTNQTSMYLCASSPPPRAFETQYFGPGTRLLVL.

The rearrangement links TRBV7-9 to TRBJ1-1; D remains ambiguous. With 1 base removed from V and 6 bases from J, the gap between germline ends came to 6 bases. In germline, CDR1 is SEHNR, CDR2 FQNEAQ (reference sequence). The CDR3 has 12 residues. The CDR3 sequence is CASSLGSAEAFF. In DNA form, the CDR3 reads TGTGCCAGCAGCTTAGGCAGTGCTGAAGCTTTCTTT.